The text below deals with one T cell receptor (beta chain). Its specificity is unknown. Germline assignment: CDR1 SGDLS and CDR2 YYNGEE. V shed 3 bases, J shed 8 bases, and the junction held 11 bases outside the gene matches. The CDR3 is 16 residues long. The sample comes from a study of shared clonotypes between healthy human individuals. Study-wide points: Generation probabilities of non-shared clonotypes were lower (relative to those shared by all four donors). Since donors were few, the genetic and exposure-history diversity represented was limited.

Donors were healthy HIV-negative adults without recently reported acute infections or vaccinations. Libraries were prepared by immunoSEQ multiplex PCR; TCRdb keeps only in-frame clonotypes and omits some of them. The table lists about 1.1 million clones, more than 75% of them singletons. Sequencing was carried out using memory CD4+ T cells from PBMCs. Sample subset: CD45RA-negative fraction. The genes are TRBV9 and TRBJ2-7; 13 bases are a match to TRBD2. The clonotype originates from a man between 18 and 29 years old in good health. Some clones in this sample may be carry-over from other donors' samples. The CDR3 sequence is CASSDRTSGSVSQQYF. For the CDR3, the DNA is TGTGCCAGCAGCGATCGGACTAGCGGGAGCGTAAGCCAGCAGTACTTC.